This TCR beta chain derives from a study of OX40 agonist ivuxolimab in advanced cancers. About the study: The treatment was a fully human IgG2 OX40 agonist, ivuxolimab. Study-level points and caveats: At doses 0.1 to 3.0 mg/kg, CD4+ and CD8+ clones expanded.

The CDR3 is 17 amino acids. Germline V gives CDR1 MDHEN, CDR2 SYDVKM. J was trimmed by 0 bases and V by 5 bases; bases with no gene match: 11. Sequenced by immunoSEQ multiplex PCR; TCRdb stores in-frame clones only, minus some. The sample lists around 50,000 clones, roughly 94% seen once, with less than 15% in the top ten. A history of autoimmune disease or systemic immunosuppression excluded patients. About this clone: Its specificity is unknown.

The chain combines TRBV28 with TRBJ1-1; 8 positions match TRBD1. The sequence derives from an adult with an advanced solid tumor such as melanoma, head and neck, liver or kidney cancer. The sample in question was CD4+ or CD8+ T cells sorted from blood, obtained in a trial of the OX40 agonist ivuxolimab. The CDR3 protein is CASSATGTGTMNTEAFF. In DNA form, the CDR3 reads TGTGCCAGCAGTGCAACCGGGACAGGAACGATGAACACTGAAGCTTTCTTT.